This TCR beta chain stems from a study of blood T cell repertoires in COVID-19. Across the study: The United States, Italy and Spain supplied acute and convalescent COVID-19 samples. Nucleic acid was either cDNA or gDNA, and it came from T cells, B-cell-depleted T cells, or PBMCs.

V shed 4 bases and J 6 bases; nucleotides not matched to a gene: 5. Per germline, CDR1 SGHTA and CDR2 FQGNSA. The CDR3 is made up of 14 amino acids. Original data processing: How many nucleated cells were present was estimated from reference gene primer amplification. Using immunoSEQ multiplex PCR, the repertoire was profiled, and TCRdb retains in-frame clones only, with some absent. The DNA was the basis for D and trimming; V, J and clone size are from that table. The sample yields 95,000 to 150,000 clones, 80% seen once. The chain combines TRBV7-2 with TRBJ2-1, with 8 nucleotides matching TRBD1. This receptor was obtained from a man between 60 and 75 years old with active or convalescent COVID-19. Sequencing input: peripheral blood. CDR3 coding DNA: TGTGCCAGCAGCTGGCAGGGGGCTGGCAATGAGCAGTTCTTC. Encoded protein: CASSWQGAGNEQFF. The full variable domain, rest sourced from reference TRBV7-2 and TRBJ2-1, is GAGVSQSPSNKVTEKGKDVELRCDPISGHTALYWYRQSLGQGLEFLIYFQGNSAPDKSGLPSDRFSAERTGGSVSTLTIQRTQQEDSAVYLCASSWQGAGNEQFFGPGTRLTVL.